This passage covers 30 T cell receptor beta chains from one sample sequenced in a study of blood T cell repertoires in COVID-19. Data came from immunoSEQ multiplex PCR; TCRdb stores just in-frame clones and leaves some out. The sample has some 100,000 clones, around 86% seen once. What was sequenced was peripheral blood. Receptors were obtained from a man over 45 with acute or convalescent COVID-19.

The gene calls are TRBV14 and TRBJ2-3; a weak D match, TRBD2 (5 bases). This CDR3 comprises 13 residues. Trimming stripped 4 bases from V and 6 bases from J, with 11 bases between. Looked up from germline, CDR1 is SGHDN and CDR2 is FVKESK. The chain's CDR3 is CASSPLRRDTQYF. Here the CDR3 DNA reads TGTGCCAGCAGCCCCCTCAGGAGGGATACGCAGTATTTT. Together with reference TRBV14 and TRBJ2-3, the CDR3 gives the full variable domain: EAGVTQFPSHSVIEKGQTVTLRCDPISGHDNLYWYRRVMGKEIKFLLHFVKESKQDESGMPNNRFLAERTGGTYSTLKVQPAELEDSGVYFCASSPLRRDTQYFGPGTRLTVL.

This sequence joins TRBV27 and TRBJ2-7; 9 bases map to TRBD2. Germline lookup yields CDR1 MNHEY and CDR2 SMNVEV (reference sequence). This CDR3 has 15 residues. V lost 4 bases and J lost 6; bases outside the gene matches: 10. The DNA for the CDR3 is TGTGCCAGCAGTTCCCCGTCTAGCGGGAAAGGCGAGCAGTACTTC. It codes for CASSSPSSGKGEQYF.

The genes are TRBV6-1 and TRBJ2-1; perhaps TRBD2 as D (5 bases). The germline V gene has CDR1 MNHNS and CDR2 SASEGT. The CDR3 consists of 13 residues. Trimming removed 3 bases at V and 6 bases at J, with 9 bases between. CDR3 bases: TGTGCCAGCAGTGAGTTGAGGGTCAATGAGCAGTTCTTC. Its translation is CASSELRVNEQFF.

This clone has just one count. The rearrangement uses TRBV7-3 and TRBJ2-7; tentatively, D is TRBD1 (7 bases). Trimming removed 5 bases from V and 3 bases from J, with 14 bases in between. The CDR3 is 14 residues long. Germline CDR1 SGHTA, CDR2 FQGTGA. The CDR3 DNA is TGTGCCAGCAGCGTGACAGGGCGGGACTACGAGCAGTACTTC. Its translation is CASSVTGRDYEQYF.

The chain has TRBV5-5 and TRBJ2-7; D ambiguous. Trimming pared 4 bases from V and 0 bases from J, leaving 14 bases between. The length of the CDR3 is 15 residues. Germline V gives CDR1 SGHKS, CDR2 YYEKEE (reference sequence). The CDR3 here is CASSVGYAVSYEQYF. In nucleotides, the CDR3 is TGTGCCAGCAGCGTGGGGTATGCGGTCTCCTACGAGCAGTACTTC.

V and J are TRBV2 and TRBJ1-1; the D is unclear. CDR1 is SNHLY and CDR2 is FYNNEI in the germline V gene. V was pared by 4 bases and J by 1 base, with 13 bases between. The CDR3 spans 15 residues. The CDR3 DNA reads as TGTGCCAGCAGTGCGAGGCACCCGGGGAACACTGAAGCTTTCTTT. Translating it yields CASSARHPGNTEAFF. Looking up the rest from reference TRBV2 and TRBJ1-1 gives the full variable domain: EPEVTQTPSHQVTQMGQEVILRCVPISNHLYFYWYRQILGQKVEFLVSFYNNEISEKSEIFDDQFSVERPDGSNFTLKIRSTKLEDSAMYFCASSARHPGNTEAFFGQGTRLTVV.

J is TRBJ2-7 and V is TRBV11-3; 9 nucleotides agree with TRBD2. Germline CDR1 SGHNT, CDR2 YENEEA. CDR3 length equals 15 residues. Trimming removed 5 bases from V and 1 base from J; junction bases left unmatched: 6. CDR3 nucleotides: TGTGCCAGCAGCCTTAGCGGGGGCCTTTCCTACGAGCAGTACTTC. This sequence encodes CASSLSGGLSYEQYF.

V is TRBV7-6 and J is TRBJ1-2, with 7 bases lining up with TRBD1. There are 15 residues in the CDR3. J was trimmed by 7 bases and V by 4 bases; bases with no gene match: 12. Germline V gene lookup returns CDR1 SGHVS and CDR2 FNYEAQ. For the CDR3, the DNA is TGTGCCAGCAGCTCCGAAGCAGACAGGGTGTTTGGCTACACCTTC. Residues: CASSSEADRVFGYTF.

V gene TRBV14 combines with J gene TRBJ2-2; D is undetermined. The CDR3 is made up of 16 amino acids. V shed 0 bases and J shed 10 bases, with 18 bases lying between them. From germline, CDR1 is SGHDN and CDR2 FVKESK. The CDR3 DNA sequence: TGTGCCAGCAGCCAAGATATCGGGTCGCGGTTCTCGGAGCTGTTTTTT. Its translation is CASSQDIGSRFSELFF.

Here the CDR3 DNA reads TGTGCCAGCAGCTTAATCCTAGCGGGGGGGAAAAGGGAGACCCAGTACTTC. The encoded protein is CASSLILAGGKRETQYF. This sequence joins TRBV11-2 and TRBJ2-5, with 12 bases fitting TRBD2. Germline V gives CDR1 SGHAT, CDR2 FQNNGV. Trimming removed 2 bases from V and 5 bases from J; junction bases left unmatched: 9. CDR3 length equals 17 residues.

The chain links TRBV9 to TRBJ2-1, with 8 nucleotides matching TRBD2. CDR1 is SGDLS and CDR2 is YYNGEE in the germline V gene. The V and J ends lost 0 bases and 2 bases, in that order; junction bases with no gene match: 7. This CDR3 is built from 17 residues. The CDR3 loop reads CASSVEMGAGAYNEQFF. The CDR3 bases are TGTGCCAGCAGCGTAGAGATGGGAGCGGGGGCCTACAATGAGCAGTTCTTC.

The rearrangement uses TRBV6-2 or TRBV6-3 and TRBJ2-7; 9 positions match TRBD2. CDR3 length: 15 residues. CDR1 is MNHEY, CDR2 SVGEGT, per germline. V gave up 0 bases and J gave up 7 bases; unmatched junction bases: 7. The CDR3 sequence: CASSYSLAGSREQYF. CDR3 DNA: TGTGCCAGCAGTTACTCGCTAGCGGGGTCGAGAGAGCAGTACTTC.

The chain uses TRBV12-3 or TRBV12-4 and TRBJ1-2; TRBD1 is a possible D gene (6 bases). Deletions cut 8 bases from V and 8 bases from J, with 18 bases between. This CDR3 is built from 13 residues. The CDR3 nucleotides are TGTGCCAGCTGCGGACAGCCCTACTGGGGCTACACCTTC. Translated: CASCGQPYWGYTF.

J is TRBJ2-1 and V is TRBV24-1; 7 bases agree with TRBD2. The V segment lost 5 bases and the J segment 2 bases; nucleotides outside the gene matches: 8. Germline V gene lookup returns CDR1 KGHDR and CDR2 SFDVKD. There are 16 residues in the CDR3. For the CDR3, the DNA is TGTGCCACCAGTGGATCGGCCGGGACTACCTACAATGAGCAGTTCTTC. Residues: CATSGSAGTTYNEQFF.

The V gene is TRBV7-9, the J gene TRBJ2-1; 9 bases agree with TRBD2. Germline V gene sequence: CDR1 SEHNR, CDR2 FQNEAQ (reference sequence). V lost 6 bases to trimming and J lost 8 bases; unmatched junction nucleotides: 8. The CDR3 length is 14 residues. CDR3 in DNA: TGTGCCAGCAGTTTCCAAGCGGGAGGCGATGAGCAGTTCTTC. Translating gives CASSFQAGGDEQFF.

This chain connects TRBV7-9 to TRBJ1-5, with TRBD1 identical over 11 bases. From germline, CDR1 is SEHNR and CDR2 FQNEAQ (reference sequence). The CDR3 loop spans 17 amino acids. V lost 1 base, J lost 4 bases, and 6 bases stayed unmatched. The CDR3 DNA sequence: TGTGCCAGCAGCTTAGGGCGGGACAGGGGGTTTAATCAGCCCCAGCATTTT. Encoded protein: CASSLGRDRGFNQPQHF. The variable domain in full, with the rest retrieved from reference TRBV7-9 and TRBJ1-5, is DTGVSQNPRHKITKRGQNVTFRCDPISEHNRLYWYRQTLGQGPEFLTYFQNEAQLEKSRLLSDRFSAERPKGSFSTLEIQRTEQGDSAMYLCASSLGRDRGFNQPQHFGDGTRLSIL.

V gene TRBV2 combines with J gene TRBJ2-1; 9 bases align to TRBD2. Germline values: CDR1 SNHLY, CDR2 FYNNEI. Germline trimming cut 6 bases from V and 3 bases from J; bases unmatched to any gene: 6. The CDR3 consists of 15 residues. The CDR3 sequence is CASSSSGKVYNEQFF. CDR3 in DNA: TGTGCCAGCAGCTCTAGCGGGAAGGTCTACAATGAGCAGTTCTTC.

This chain joins TRBV18 and TRBJ1-4; D remains unclear. The CDR3 has 14 amino acids. V gave up 3 bases and J gave up 0 bases, with 5 bases separating them. Germline CDR1 is KGHSH and CDR2 is LQKENI. The CDR3 nucleotides read TGTGCCAGCTCACCTACAGCAACTAATGAAAAACTGTTTTTT. It specifies CASSPTATNEKLFF.

V and J are TRBV6-6 and TRBJ2-7; 8 bases are shared with TRBD2. The CDR3 loop spans 12 amino acids. Losses at the gene ends were 11 bases for V and 0 bases for J; bases not matched to a gene: 3. CDR1 and CDR2 from the germline V gene are MNHNY and SVGAGI (reference sequence). CDR3 protein: CAPGGDSYEQYF. CDR3 in DNA: TGTGCCCCGGGGGGGGACTCCTACGAGCAGTACTTC.

The gene calls are TRBV3-1 (or the pseudogene TRBV3-2) and TRBJ1-2, with 7 nucleotides matching TRBD1. The CDR3 runs to 18 residues. With 4 bases clipped from V and 0 bases from J, the junction kept 14 bases outside the gene matches. CDR1 LGHDT and CDR2 YNNKEL come from the germline V gene (reference sequence). CDR3: CASSLRSTGSLANYGYTF. CDR3 sequence (DNA): TGTGCCAGCAGCCTTCGATCGACAGGGTCCTTAGCTAACTATGGCTACACCTTC.

V usage is TRBV28 and J usage is TRBJ2-3; D perhaps matches TRBD1 (6 bases). CDR3 length: 17 amino acids. Per the germline V gene, CDR1 is MDHEN and CDR2 is SYDVKM. Trimming shortened V by 4 bases and J by 1 base, and 18 bases separated the two germline ends. The CDR3 is CASSSPQGGQGTDTQYF. For the CDR3, the DNA is TGTGCCAGCAGTTCTCCTCAAGGGGGTCAAGGCACAGATACGCAGTATTTT.

V usage is TRBV3-1 (or the pseudogene TRBV3-2) and J usage is TRBJ2-7, with D possibly matching TRBD1 (5 bases). The ends were cut back, 0 bases at V and 6 bases at J, with 15 bases in the middle. CDR3 length: 15 amino acids. Germline V lookup: CDR1 LGHDT, CDR2 YNNKEL (reference sequence). CDR3 in DNA: TGTGCCAGCAGCCAAGATTTAGGGGAATGGGGCGAGCAGTACTTC. Its protein product is CASSQDLGEWGEQYF.

CDR3 in DNA: TGTGCCAGCAGCTTAGATCAAAGGAGTGCGAATAGCCCTGAAGCTTTCTTT. Protein sequence: CASSLDQRSANSPEAFF. This chain connects TRBV11-2 to TRBJ1-1; D gene uncertain. V lost 0 bases and J lost 6, with 20 bases in between. The CDR3 has 17 residues. In germline, CDR1 is SGHAT, CDR2 FQNNGV.

This rearrangement joins TRBV9 to TRBJ2-2, with 7 bases that match TRBD1. Germline trimming cut 0 bases from V and 1 base from J; bases unmatched to any gene: 3. The CDR3 is made up of 16 amino acids. Germline V lookup: CDR1 SGDLS, CDR2 YYNGEE. The chain's CDR3 is CASSVEGQMNTGELFF. CDR3 nucleotide sequence: TGTGCCAGCAGCGTAGAGGGACAGATGAACACCGGGGAGCTGTTTTTT.

This rearrangement joins TRBV20-1 to TRBJ2-5; D remains unclear. Between the trimmed V and J ends, which lost 3 bases and 1 base, there was a span of 6 bases. CDR3 length: 12 amino acids. The germline CDR1 and CDR2 sequences are DFQATT and SNEGSKA (reference sequence). CDR3 bases: TGCAGTGCTAGTCCCCTCCAAGAGACCCAGTACTTC. Protein: CSASPLQETQYF.

V and J are TRBV15 and TRBJ1-5; 7 nucleotides match TRBD1. V was clipped by 6 bases and J by 6 bases; unmatched bases: 8. The germline CDR1 and CDR2 sequences are LNHNV and YYDKDF (reference sequence). This CDR3 is built from 14 residues. The CDR3 reads CATSRDRDGQPQHF. DNA of the CDR3: TGTGCCACCAGTCGCGACAGGGATGGTCAGCCCCAGCATTTT.

The chain combines TRBV15 with TRBJ2-7, with TRBD2 identical over 9 bases. V lost 4 bases, J lost 4 bases, and 5 bases stayed unmatched. Germline values: CDR1 LNHNV, CDR2 YYDKDF (reference sequence). The CDR3 loop spans 14 amino acids. CDR3 nucleotide sequence: TGTGCCACCAGCAACGCGGGGGGGACTTACGAGCAGTACTTC. This translates into CATSNAGGTYEQYF.

The chain uses TRBV2 and TRBJ2-2, with D possibly TRBD1 on 5 matching bases. The V end lost 1 base, the J end lost 1 base, and 7 bases lay between the germline ends. This CDR3 is 15 amino acids long. CDR1 and CDR2 (germline): SNHLY, FYNNEI. CDR3 DNA: TGTGCCAGCAGTGAAGGGGGCAGGAACACCGGGGAGCTGTTTTTT. Its protein is CASSEGGRNTGELFF.

The chain combines TRBV19 with TRBJ1-4, with 7 positions matching TRBD1. Germline CDR1 reads LNHDA; CDR2 reads SQIVND (reference sequence). After removal of 7 bases from V and 3 bases from J, the junction contained 8 bases not matched to a gene. The CDR3 spans 15 residues. CDR3 nucleotides: TGTGCCAGTAAAAGAAGCGGACAGGCTAATGAAAAACTGTTTTTT. Translating it yields CASKRSGQANEKLFF.

This clone has only a few counts. The chain uses TRBV7-2 and TRBJ2-7; TRBD1 agrees at 8 bases. Germline V gene lookup returns CDR1 SGHTA and CDR2 FQGNSA. Losses at the gene ends were 8 bases for V and 3 bases for J; bases not matched to a gene: 6. The CDR3 is 13 residues long. Here the CDR3 reads CASLRQGNYEQYF. The CDR3 DNA reads as TGTGCCAGCCTCCGACAGGGGAACTACGAGCAGTACTTC.